This T cell receptor beta chain was identified in a study of identical twins. Study conclusions and caveats: Conclusions came from cross-sectional statistical analysis, not from following the same donors. Diverse VJ usage suggested most zero-insertion clonotypes were not invariant T cells. The models systematically underestimated how much out-of-frame TCR alpha was shared in monozygotic twins.

From the 5' RACE reads, TCRdb called clonotypes with MiXCR, one entry per CDR3 protein. The top ten clones hold 4% of a sample with under 300,000 distinct CDR3 sequences, 9.5% to 15% of them seen once. The ends lost 2 bases at V and 8 bases at J; junction bases unmatched: 7. Germline V gene lookup returns CDR1 MGHDK and CDR2 SYGVNS. This CDR3 comprises 14 residues. In the case of this clonotype: No antigen is known for it.

Only healthy Caucasians were enrolled as donors. A further study also used this sample, focusing on yellow fever vaccine responses in identical twins.

The sequence came from a woman younger than 35 in good health. This chain joins TRBV25-1 and TRBJ1-2, with 8 bases fitting TRBD1. The material sequenced was memory (CD45RO+) T cells sorted from blood. Written as DNA, the CDR3 is TGTGCCAGCAGTGAACCCAGGACAGGGTACGGCTACACCTTC. Translating gives CASSEPRTGYGYTF.